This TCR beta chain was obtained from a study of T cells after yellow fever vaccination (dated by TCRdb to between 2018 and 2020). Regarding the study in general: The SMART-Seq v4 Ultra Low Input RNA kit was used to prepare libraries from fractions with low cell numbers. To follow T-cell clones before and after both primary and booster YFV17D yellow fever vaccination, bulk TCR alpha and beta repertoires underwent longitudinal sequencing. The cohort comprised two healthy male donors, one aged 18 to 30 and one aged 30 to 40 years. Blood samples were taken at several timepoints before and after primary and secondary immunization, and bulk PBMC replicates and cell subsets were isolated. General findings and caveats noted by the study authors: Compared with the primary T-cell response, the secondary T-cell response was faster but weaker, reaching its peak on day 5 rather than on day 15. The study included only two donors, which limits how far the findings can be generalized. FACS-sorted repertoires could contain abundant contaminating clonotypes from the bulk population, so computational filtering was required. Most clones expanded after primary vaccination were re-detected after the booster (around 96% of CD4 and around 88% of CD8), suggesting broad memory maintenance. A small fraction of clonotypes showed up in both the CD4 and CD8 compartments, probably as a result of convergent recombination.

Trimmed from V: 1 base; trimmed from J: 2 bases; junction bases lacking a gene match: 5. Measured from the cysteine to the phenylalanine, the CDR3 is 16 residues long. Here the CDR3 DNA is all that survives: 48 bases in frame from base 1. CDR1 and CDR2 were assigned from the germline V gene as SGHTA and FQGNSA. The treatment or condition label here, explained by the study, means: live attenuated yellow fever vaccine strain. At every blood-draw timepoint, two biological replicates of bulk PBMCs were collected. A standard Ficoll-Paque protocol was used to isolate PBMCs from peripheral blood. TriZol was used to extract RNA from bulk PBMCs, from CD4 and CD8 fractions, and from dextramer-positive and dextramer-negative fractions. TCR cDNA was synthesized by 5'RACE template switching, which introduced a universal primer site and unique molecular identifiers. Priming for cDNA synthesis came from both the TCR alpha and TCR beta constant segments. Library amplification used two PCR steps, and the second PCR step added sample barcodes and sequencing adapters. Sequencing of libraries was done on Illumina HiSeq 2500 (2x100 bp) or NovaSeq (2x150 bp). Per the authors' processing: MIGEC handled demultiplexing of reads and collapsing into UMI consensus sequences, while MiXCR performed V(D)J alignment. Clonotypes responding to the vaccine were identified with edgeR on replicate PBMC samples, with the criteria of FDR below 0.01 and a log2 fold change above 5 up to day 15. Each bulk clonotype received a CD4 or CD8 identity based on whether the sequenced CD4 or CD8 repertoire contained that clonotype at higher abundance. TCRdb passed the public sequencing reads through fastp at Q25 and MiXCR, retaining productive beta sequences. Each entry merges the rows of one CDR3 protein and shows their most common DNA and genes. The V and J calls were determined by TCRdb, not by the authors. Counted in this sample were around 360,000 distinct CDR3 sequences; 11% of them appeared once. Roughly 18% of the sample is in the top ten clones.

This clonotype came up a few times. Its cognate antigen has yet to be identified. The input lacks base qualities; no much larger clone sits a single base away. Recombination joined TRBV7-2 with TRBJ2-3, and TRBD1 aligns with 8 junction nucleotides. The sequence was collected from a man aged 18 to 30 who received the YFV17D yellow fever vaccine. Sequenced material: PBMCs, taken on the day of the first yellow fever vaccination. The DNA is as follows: TGTGCCAGCAGCTTAGTCGGGACAGGATTCACAGATACGCAGTATTTT. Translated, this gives CASSLVGTGFTDTQYF.